This T cell receptor (beta chain) derives from a study of PD-1 blockade in classical Hodgkin lymphoma. Overall study findings and caveats: By C4D1, CD4+ diversity increased significantly, especially in complete responders. The origin of the repertoire differences remains undefined, with disease activity or prior therapy as possible causes. For complete responders, baseline diversity was comparable to that of newly diagnosed patients.

Notes on this clone: Its antigen remains unknown.

Germline CDR1 reads MNHNY; CDR2 reads SVGAGI (reference sequence). The CDR3 extends over 13 amino acids. Trimming left V 4 bases short and J 7 bases short, with 12 bases between. Libraries were prepared by immunoSEQ multiplex PCR; TCRdb keeps only in-frame clonotypes and omits some of them. The sample holds 13,000 or so clones, around 80% seen once. Relapses following autologous stem cell transplantation were seen in all patients, with brentuximab vedotin exposure varying. Sequencing was performed on peripheral blood mononuclear cells (PBMCs), taken at baseline. The sequence was collected from a human donor with classical Hodgkin lymphoma. V is TRBV6-6 and J is TRBJ2-3; unclear D gene. CDR3 loop: CASSSSEQNTQYF. CDR3 nucleotides: TGTGCCAGCAGTTCTTCCGAGCAAAATACGCAGTATTTT.